Each of the 10 T cell receptor beta chains below was sequenced from the same sample in a study of PD-L1 blockade in urothelial cancer. Assay used: immunoSEQ multiplex PCR; TCRdb lists only in-frame clones, some missing. Of tens of thousands of clones in the sample, almost 90% are singletons; the top ten hold over 4%. Time point of the sample: pretreatment peripheral blood. Sequencing used PBMCs, obtained around atezolizumab (anti-PD-L1) treatment. These receptors were obtained from a man between 65 and 85 years old with urothelial cancer.

The chain has TRBV27 and TRBJ2-5; D unresolved. Trimming took 4 bases from V and 5 from J, leaving 17 bases between them. This CDR3 region has 15 residues. The germline gives CDR1 MNHEY, CDR2 SMNVEV (reference sequence). CDR3 sequence: CASSSLGLLRETQYF. The CDR3 nucleotides are TGTGCCAGCAGTTCCCTCGGCCTTCTCAGGGAGACCCAGTACTTC.

This chain links TRBV11-3 with TRBJ2-3; the D gene is possibly TRBD2 (5 bases). Trimming pared 1 base from V and 4 bases from J, leaving 12 bases between. The CDR3 has 15 amino acids. The germline V gene has CDR1 SGHNT and CDR2 YENEEA. In DNA form, the CDR3 reads TGTGCCAGCAGCTTAGGTGGGAGAGATGCAGATACGCAGTATTTT. Residues: CASSLGGRDADTQYF.

The rearrangement links TRBV7-9 to TRBJ2-7, with 10 positions matching TRBD2. With 5 bases clipped from V and 7 bases from J, the junction kept 8 bases outside the gene matches. This CDR3 region has 14 residues. Germline CDR1 SEHNR, CDR2 FQNEAQ (reference sequence). The CDR3 nucleotides are TGTGCCAGCAGCGGTCCGGGACTAGCGTCAGAGCAGTACTTC. Amino acid sequence: CASSGPGLASEQYF.

V is TRBV12-2 and J is TRBJ1-1; the table gives TRBD1 as D, unverified against the DNA. TRBV12-2 is a pseudogene. The CDR3 spans 16 residues. The CDR3, as DNA: TGTGCAAGTCGCTTAGAAGACACCCGCATGAACACTGAAGCTTTCTTT. This codes for CASRLEDTRMNTEAFF.

The rearrangement uses TRBV2 and TRBJ2-5; D perhaps matches TRBD1 (6 bases). The CDR3 runs 14 residues. In germline, CDR1 is SNHLY, CDR2 FYNNEI. Trimming took 7 bases from V and 1 from J, leaving 13 bases between them. The CDR3 loop is CASKGVGSQETQYF. DNA of the CDR3: TGTGCCAGCAAGGGGGTAGGGTCCCAAGAGACCCAGTACTTC.

The chain joins TRBV11-2 to TRBJ2-2, with TRBD1 identical over 8 bases. The CDR3 has 17 residues. Germline values: CDR1 SGHAT, CDR2 FQNNGV. With V trimmed by 1 base and J by 2 bases, 6 bases remained unmatched. CDR3 loop: CASSLVLDRENTGELFF. CDR3 DNA: TGTGCCAGCAGCTTAGTCCTGGACAGGGAAAACACCGGGGAGCTGTTTTTT.

The rearrangement links TRBV18 to TRBJ1-5, with 9 bases identical to TRBD1. Per the germline V gene, CDR1 is KGHSH and CDR2 is LQKENI. Trimming at V came to 4 bases and at J to 9 bases, leaving 10 bases not matched to a gene. The CDR3 has 15 amino acids. The CDR3 DNA reads as TGTGCCAGCTCACAGGGGACAGGGAGCGTGGGGCCCCAGCATTTT. As protein: CASSQGTGSVGPQHF.

V gene TRBV6-6 combines with J gene TRBJ2-3, with D maybe TRBD2 (6 bases). The CDR3 spans 15 residues. Trimming shortened V by 5 bases and J by 0 bases, and 12 bases separated the two germline ends. Germline V gene data show CDR1 as MNHNY and CDR2 as SVGAGI (reference sequence). CDR3 residues: CASSSGTFSTDTQYF. The CDR3 nucleotides are TGTGCCAGCAGTAGTGGGACTTTTAGCACAGATACGCAGTATTTT.

The rearrangement links TRBV28 to TRBJ2-7; possible D gene TRBD1, 6 bases. The CDR3 length is 13 residues. V lost 5 bases to trimming and J lost 6 bases, with 14 bases between them. Germline loops: CDR1 MDHEN, CDR2 SYDVKM. CDR3 bases: TGTGCCAGCAGTCGTCCAGGGGCGGGCGAGCAGTACTTC. This translates into CASSRPGAGEQYF.

In its sample, this clone was seen a few times. V gene TRBV28 combines with J gene TRBJ1-5, with no clear D. V was pared by 7 bases and J by 2 bases, with 21 bases between. Per germline, CDR1 MDHEN and CDR2 SYDVKM. The CDR3 spans 17 residues. The CDR3 DNA sequence: TGTGCCAGCATCCCAACCCCACAGCTTCTTCGCAATCAGCCCCAGCATTTT. It specifies CASIPTPQLLRNQPQHF. The variable domain in full, completed from reference TRBV28 and TRBJ1-5, reads DVKVTQSSRYLVKRTGEKVFLECVQDMDHENMFWYRQDPGLGLRLIYFSYDVKMKEKGDIPEGYSVSREKKERFSLILESASTNQTSMYLCASIPTPQLLRNQPQHFGDGTRLSIL.